This T cell receptor beta chain was recovered during a study of T cells in Graves' hyperthyroidism and ophthalmopathy (dated by TCRdb to about 2019). About the full investigation: A discovery cohort of about a hundred patients, 43 with Graves' ophthalmopathy and approximately 60 with stable Graves' hyperthyroidism, was used to find distinguishing TCR V-J signatures. An independent validation cohort of under 20 hyperthyroidism patients and about 15 patients who later progressed to ophthalmopathy tested prospective prediction of ophthalmopathy. For training and testing, the 100 or so patients in the discovery cohort were randomly divided in a 7:3 ratio. In several Graves' hyperthyroidism patients, the study also compared T-cell repertoires from thyroid tissue with T-cell repertoires from blood. After blood sampling, hyperthyroidism patients were treated with methimazole at a starting dose of 30 mg daily, and ophthalmopathy patients were treated with high-dose intravenous methylprednisolone. TCR Vbeta CDR3 sequencing of approximately 140 peripheral blood samples (roughly 41 ophthalmopathy, about 75 hyperthyroidism and approximately 17 progressor patients) is reported in the paper.

Study-level results and caveats: A 13 V-J signature model separated ophthalmopathy from stable hyperthyroidism, with just over 85% sensitivity and roughly 81% specificity in cross-validation and 80%/75% in testing. Sample size was not statistically predetermined, and blinding of investigators to group allocation was not performed. Blood samples also contained most of the expanded thyroid clonotypes (frequency above 0.001), which suggests that blood repertoires may reflect thyroid immune responses. In validation, progression to ophthalmopathy was predicted by the model with about 70% sensitivity and under 85% specificity, a median of roughly 6.4 months before onset.

The TCR beta CDR3 regions were amplified from RNA transcripts. A first-round RT-PCR of the TCR CDR3 used the HTBI primer set with the Qiagen OneStep RT-PCR kit. Libraries were constructed in a second round of multiplex PCR, after which size selection and purification were performed. Paired-end sequencing of the libraries was performed with 100 bp reads on an Illumina HiSeq2000. The study's processing was this. SOAPnuke was used to process the raw data, throwing out any read that contained adapters or uncalled bases, had a mean Phred below 15, or lacked an exact constant-primer or identifier match. High-quality paired reads were merged with COPE v1.2.5, and unique nucleotide sequences were defined as clonotypes. Clonotypes were aligned to IMGT TRBV, TRBD and TRBJ reference segments using MiTCR v1.1. Analysis was restricted to V-J combinations with a frequency above 0.0001, which covered roughly 99% of repertoires. A TCS score was defined as the ratio between F50 (clonal expansion) and ExV (chaos), using BLOSUM62-based TCRdist between CDR3 peptides within each V-J. Welch's t-statistics and random forest reduced some 510 V-J features to roughly 13, which were used in a naive Bayes classifier (R e1071). Thyroid-blood repertoire similarity was quantified with the Morisita-Horn index. TCRdb reprocessed the public reads (quality trimming at Q25 with fastp, clone calling with MiXCR) and kept in-frame beta chains. Under each unique CDR3 protein, matching rows form one entry showing the most common genes and DNA. The V and J calls shown here were made by TCRdb, not taken from the authors' results. The sample table contains about 570,000 distinct CDR3 sequences; only one count was recorded for about half of them. The top ten constitute under 20% of the sample.

This clonotype was seen a handful of times. Its cognate antigen has yet to be identified. No base qualities exist here, and no much larger clone lies one base off it. Patients with uncontrolled infections, other autoimmune diseases, pregnancy or lactation were excluded. Diagnoses relied on clinical symptoms, serum thyroxine and TRAb, thyroid ultrasound and orbital computed tomography. Total RNA was extracted with Trizol reagent, and quality was checked on an Agilent 2100 Bioanalyzer. The germline V gene (reference sequence) provides CDR1 SEHNR and CDR2 FQNEAQ. V and J lose 4 bases and 4 bases, and a span of 13 bases separates them. The CDR3 goes from the cysteine to the phenylalanine over 14 residues. Just CDR3 DNA is preserved here, 42 bases in frame from base 1.

The sequencing input was peripheral blood or thyroid tissue (not recorded which). This TCR was sampled from an adult woman with Graves' disease, either hyperthyroidism or ophthalmopathy (not recorded which). The chain links TRBV7-9 with TRBJ1-1, with no reliable assignment of the D segment. The CDR3 corresponds to CASSSSGVGTEAFF. The bases are TGTGCCAGCAGCTCATCCGGGGTGGGCACTGAAGCTTTCTTT.